These 25 T cell receptor beta chains were all obtained from the same sample, sequenced in a study of T-cell reconstitution after alpha-beta-depleted transplantation in children. Library preparation (for TCRbeta) was performed with unique molecular identifiers. Each CDR3 protein gets one entry after TCRdb re-called the PCR reads with MiXCR. The table has over 150,000 distinct CDR3 sequences, 6.6% seen once. Sequencing was performed on PBMCs, taken before TCRalphabeta/CD19-depleted stem cell transplant. Receptor source: a boy younger than 10 with acute lymphoblastic leukemia, due to receive a stem cell transplant.

The sample holds many counts of this clonotype. The J gene is TRBJ1-2, the V gene TRBV7-8; a weak D match, TRBD1 (5 bases). This CDR3 is built from 12 residues. Per germline, CDR1 SGHVS and CDR2 FQNEAQ. Trimming removed 3 bases from V and 6 bases from J, with 8 bases in between. In nucleotides, the CDR3 is TGTGCCAGCAGCTTGACCAGGGATGGCTACACCTTC. It yields the protein CASSLTRDGYTF.

This chain connects TRBV20-1 to TRBJ2-1; TRBD1 agrees at 8 bases. The CDR3 totals 14 residues. Germline loops: CDR1 DFQATT, CDR2 SNEGSKA (reference sequence). J gave up 2 bases and V 5 bases, and 5 bases lay outside the gene matches. The CDR3 reads CSALPGQAYNEQFF. CDR3 bases: TGCAGTGCTTTACCGGGACAGGCCTACAATGAGCAGTTCTTC.

V usage is TRBV5-1 and J usage is TRBJ2-6, with D perhaps TRBD1 (6 bases). V was clipped by 5 bases and J by 2 bases, with 14 bases between them. The CDR3 is 16 amino acids. Germline V CDR1 and CDR2: SGHRS, YFSETQ. CDR3 amino acids: CASRVDRLPGANVLTF. The CDR3 DNA reads TGCGCCAGCAGAGTAGACAGGCTGCCTGGGGCCAACGTCCTGACTTTC.

This clonotype was seen repeatedly, ten times or more. This rearrangement joins TRBV29-1 to TRBJ2-5, with TRBD1 matching 7 bases. The CDR3 covers 12 residues. Germline V CDR1 and CDR2: SQVTM, ANQGSEA. The V segment lost 6 bases and the J segment 2 bases; nucleotides outside the gene matches: 3. This CDR3 reads CSVRTGQETQYF. CDR3 DNA: TGCAGCGTCCGGACAGGACAAGAGACCCAGTACTTC.

This clonotype was observed a few times. The chain couples TRBV5-1 to TRBJ2-2; no clear D gene. The V end lost 4 bases, the J end lost 3 bases, and 13 bases lay between the germline ends. CDR1 is SGHRS, CDR2 YFSETQ, per germline. The CDR3 covers 15 residues. The CDR3 DNA is TGCGCCAGCAGCATCCAGGATCCCCACACCGGGGAGCTGTTTTTT. Protein sequence: CASSIQDPHTGELFF.

This clonotype was found a few times. One end of the junction is discordant with germline, which a read error may explain. The chain has TRBV20-1 and TRBJ2-7; D may match TRBD1 or TRBD2 (5 bases each). The CDR3 consists of 17 residues. CDR1 is DFQATT and CDR2 is SNEGSKA in the germline V gene (reference sequence). CDR3 nucleotide sequence: TGCTGTGCTAGTGGCCACTCCGGGGCGCGGGTATCCTACGAGCAGTACTTC. It yields the protein CCASGHSGARVSYEQYF.

Points on this clonotype: Given a much more abundant clone one base away, this may be a read error. This chain joins TRBV6-2 or TRBV6-3 and TRBJ1-1, with TRBD1 identical over 8 bases. Germline V gene data show CDR1 as MNHEY and CDR2 as SVGEGT. The CDR3 is 17 residues long. DNA of the CDR3: TGTGCCAGCAGAGCCCCGGGACAGGAGGGGAGGAACACTGAACCTTTCTTT. Protein product: CASRAPGQEGRNTEPFF.

This clonotype was counted at least ten times. The rearrangement joins TRBV5-1 to TRBJ2-1; 9 bases fit TRBD2. CDR3 length equals 16 residues. Unmatched junction bases numbered 10, after V lost 2 bases and J lost 7 bases. Looked up from germline, CDR1 is SGHRS and CDR2 is YFSETQ. CDR3 region: CASSLAGGLMGNEQFF. Here the CDR3 DNA reads TGCGCCAGCAGCTTAGCGGGGGGCCTGATGGGGAATGAGCAGTTCTTC.

This clonotype was counted at least ten times. The chain links TRBV7-2 to TRBJ2-3; no clear D gene. The germline V and J ends were trimmed by 2 bases and 2 bases, with 11 bases remaining between them. Germline V gene data show CDR1 as SGHTA and CDR2 as FQGNSA. This CDR3 contains 15 residues. CDR3 DNA sequence: TGTGCCAGCAGCTTATTGGGGTATTCCACAGATACGCAGTATTTT. This encodes CASSLLGYSTDTQYF.

The V and J genes are TRBV19 and TRBJ2-5; D unresolved. CDR1 and CDR2 from the germline V gene are LNHDA and SQIVND (reference sequence). The CDR3 has 15 residues. Trimming took 1 base from V and 2 from J, leaving 11 bases between them. The chain's CDR3 is CASSIGQAEQETQYF. The CDR3 DNA sequence: TGTGCCAGTAGTATAGGTCAGGCAGAACAAGAGACCCAGTACTTC. The whole variable domain, filled in from reference TRBV19 and TRBJ2-5, reads DGGITQSPKYLFRKEGQNVTLSCEQNLNHDAMYWYRQDPGQGLRLIYYSQIVNDFQKGDIAEGYSVSREKKESFPLTVTSAQKNPTAFYLCASSIGQAEQETQYFGPGTRLLVL.

This clonotype was counted many times. The chain has TRBV25-1 and TRBJ1-1; possibly TRBD1 for D (5 bases). The CDR3 is 12 residues long. Per the germline V gene, CDR1 is MGHDK and CDR2 is SYGVNS. V gave up 9 bases and J gave up 4 bases, with 12 bases separating them. Written as DNA, the CDR3 is TGTGCCAGTGTGGGACGTGCCACTGAAGCTTTCTTT. Residues: CASVGRATEAFF.

In its sample, this clonotype was seen a few times. This chain links TRBV30 with TRBJ2-1; 7 positions agree with TRBD2. CDR1 GTSNPN and CDR2 SVGIG come from the germline V gene (reference sequence). This CDR3 contains 15 residues. V shed 0 bases and J 3 bases; nucleotides not matched to a gene: 5. The CDR3 DNA reads TGTGCCTGGAGTGTGCTAGCGGACAACTACAATGAGCAGTTCTTC. Its protein is CAWSVLADNYNEQFF.

Ten or more counts support this clonotype. This sequence joins TRBV7-6 and TRBJ1-1; tentatively, D is TRBD1 (5 bases). This CDR3 has 15 amino acids. Trimming removed 1 base at V and 0 bases at J, with 9 bases between. CDR1 and CDR2 (germline): SGHVS, FNYEAQ. CDR3 nucleotide sequence: TGTGCCAGCAGCTTAGGGAGGGGTATGAACACTGAAGCTTTCTTT. Amino acids: CASSLGRGMNTEAFF.

The chain uses TRBV7-2 and TRBJ2-5; D not resolved. The germline V and J ends were trimmed by 1 base and 7 bases, with 16 bases remaining between them. The CDR3 is made up of 15 amino acids. Germline V gene lookup returns CDR1 SGHTA and CDR2 FQGNSA. CDR3 nucleotide sequence: TGTGCCAGCAGCTTAGAAAGCATGGCCTTGGGGACCCAGTACTTC. It specifies CASSLESMALGTQYF. Combining the CDR3 with reference TRBV7-2 and TRBJ2-5 gives the whole variable domain GAGVSQSPSNKVTEKGKDVELRCDPISGHTALYWYRQSLGQGLEFLIYFQGNSAPDKSGLPSDRFSAERTGGSVSTLTIQRTQQEDSAVYLCASSLESMALGTQYFGPGTRLLVL.

There are a few counts of this clonotype. The V gene is TRBV28, the J gene TRBJ2-4; weak D call: TRBD1 (7 bases). From germline, CDR1 is MDHEN and CDR2 SYDVKM. The CDR3 is made up of 14 amino acids. The ends were cut back, 5 bases at V and 6 bases at J, with 14 bases in the middle. Here the CDR3 reads CASSLRGAGNIQYF. CDR3 in DNA: TGTGCCAGCAGTCTCAGGGGGGCGGGAAACATTCAGTACTTC.

This clonotype was found a few times. The V and J genes are TRBV28 and TRBJ2-1; 7 nucleotides agree with TRBD1. Germline CDR1 reads MDHEN; CDR2 reads SYDVKM. This CDR3 is 13 amino acids long. CDR3 sequence (DNA): TGTGCGACACAGGGGAGCACCTACAATGAGCAGTTCTTC. It encodes CATQGSTYNEQFF.

For this clonotype: This clone may be a read error of a much larger clone one base away. The chain recombines TRBV5-1 with TRBJ2-1; 7 positions agree with TRBD1. Germline-derived CDR1 and CDR2 are SGHRS and YFSETQ. CDR3 length: 15 residues. This CDR3 is CASGFGQGVYNELFF. In DNA form, the CDR3 reads TGCGCCAGCGGGTTCGGGCAGGGGGTTTACAATGAGCTGTTCTTC.

The V gene is TRBV11-2, the J gene TRBJ2-7; D not certain. The germline V gene encodes CDR1 SGHAT and CDR2 FQNNGV. Between the trimmed V and J ends, which lost 1 base and 2 bases, there was a span of 9 bases. The CDR3 extends over 14 amino acids. CDR3 protein: CASSLGGSPYEQYF. The CDR3 coding sequence is TGTGCCAGCAGCTTAGGAGGATCACCCTACGAGCAGTACTTC.

This clonotype has a count of ten or more. V usage is TRBV4-3 and J usage is TRBJ2-5; possibly TRBD2 for D (7 bases). This CDR3 has 17 amino acids. Deletions cut 3 bases from V and 3 bases from J, with 20 bases between. Germline loops: CDR1 LGHNA, CDR2 YSLEER. The CDR3, as DNA: TGCGCCAGCAGCCACCCAAGACCCGAGCGGGACAAAGAGACCCAGTACTTC. Translated: CASSHPRPERDKETQYF.

This clonotype was seen at least ten times. This rearrangement joins TRBV28 to TRBJ1-6; D is unclear. Trimming cost V 6 bases and J 5 bases, with 8 bases left between them. The germline CDR1 and CDR2 sequences are MDHEN and SYDVKM. The CDR3 is 13 residues long. For the CDR3, the DNA is TGTGCCAGCAGGTGGTGGGATAATTCACCCCTCCACTTT. Translated: CASRWWDNSPLHF. Full variable domain (outside the CDR3, taken from reference TRBV28 and TRBJ1-6): DVKVTQSSRYLVKRTGEKVFLECVQDMDHENMFWYRQDPGLGLRLIYFSYDVKMKEKGDIPEGYSVSREKKERFSLILESASTNQTSMYLCASRWWDNSPLHFGNGTRLTVT.

Details on this clonotype: A clone one base away is much larger, so this may be a read error. The gene calls are TRBV5-4 and TRBJ2-1; 9 bases are a match to TRBD2. Per germline, CDR1 SGHNT and CDR2 YYREEE (reference sequence). CDR3 length: 18 amino acids. V gave up 0 bases and J gave up 5 bases; unmatched junction bases: 12. CDR3 protein: CASSLGREGKSLDNEQFF. CDR3 DNA sequence: TGTGCCAGCAGCTTGGGGCGGGAGGGGAAAAGCCTTGACAATGAGCAGTTCTTC.

This clonotype was detected only a few times. The CDR3 loop reads CASSPRLAGGDTQYF. The CDR3 DNA follows: TGTGCCAGCAGCCCTCGACTAGCGGGGGGGGATACGCAGTATTTT. V is TRBV28 and J is TRBJ2-3, with 14 bases lining up with TRBD2. The V segment lost 6 bases and the J segment 6 bases; nucleotides outside the gene matches: 5. The CDR3 is made up of 15 amino acids. The germline gives CDR1 MDHEN, CDR2 SYDVKM.

A note on this clonotype: It may be a read error: a sequence one base away is much more abundant. Lacking the conserved final phenylalanine or tryptophan, this CDR3 likely reflects a read error. This CDR3 reads CSVSRGDYGYTY. The CDR3 nucleotides are TGCAGCGTCAGTCGGGGGGACTATGGCTACACCTAC. This chain uses TRBV29-1 with TRBJ1-2; possible D gene TRBD1, 5 bases. CDR3 length equals 12 residues. The V and J ends lost 6 bases and 3 bases respectively, with 11 bases between them. CDR1 SQVTM and CDR2 ANQGSEA come from the germline V gene.

At least ten counts were recorded for this clonotype. The genes are TRBV7-8 and TRBJ2-1; 8 bases are shared with TRBD2. The germline CDR1 and CDR2 sequences are SGHVS and FQNEAQ. V was clipped by 5 bases and J by 8 bases; unmatched bases: 8. The CDR3 is made up of 14 amino acids. The CDR3 here is CASSRTRGGHEQFF. In DNA, the CDR3 is TGTGCCAGCAGCCGAACCCGGGGGGGCCATGAGCAGTTCTTC.

This chain's CDR3 is CASSLLSPSNTGELFF. CDR3 DNA sequence: TGTGCCAGCAGCTTATTATCCCCCTCGAACACCGGGGAGCTGTTTTTT. This rearrangement joins TRBV7-2 to TRBJ2-2; D gene unclear. This CDR3 contains 16 residues. Germline CDR1 and CDR2: SGHTA and FQGNSA. Trimming removed 2 bases at V and 0 bases at J, with 10 bases between.